This T cell receptor (beta chain) comes out of a study of blood T cell repertoires in COVID-19. On the study more broadly: T cells, B-cell-depleted T cells, or PBMCs supplied cDNA or gDNA.

The germline CDR1 and CDR2 sequences are ENHRY and SYGVKD. The V end was cut by 7 bases, the J end by 2 bases, with 13 bases between. CDR3 length: 14 residues. In the authors' workflow: Scientists estimated how many nucleated cells there were by amplifying reference gene primers. Method: immunoSEQ multiplex PCR; TCRdb's copy keeps in-frame clones and lacks some. V, J and clone size are those of that table, while D and trimming were read from the DNA. The sample consists of about 330,000 clones, more than 85% of them appearing once. Two negative PCRs, clearance, or symptom resolution had been documented for recovered Cohort 3 donors.

This chain connects TRBV10-3 to TRBJ2-3, with D possibly matching TRBD1 (6 bases). The TCR originated in a woman in her thirties who had recovered from COVID-19. The material sequenced was PBMCs or T cells enriched from blood (not recorded which). CDR3 in DNA: TGTGCCATCAAAGGGGGTAGCGTCACAGATACGCAGTATTTT. It codes for CAIKGGSVTDTQYF.